This is a list of T cell receptor beta chains from one sample in a study of blood T cell repertoires in COVID-19. Profiled with immunoSEQ multiplex PCR; TCRdb holds only in-frame clones, not every one. Here the sample spans 120,000 to 150,000 clones, more than 70% being singletons. Sequenced material: peripheral blood. Source of these receptors: a man over 45 with active or convalescent COVID-19. CDR3s include the opening cysteine and the closing phenylalanine or tryptophan. The D gene is left open where the match is weak. Size is stated for part of the rows, as once, few or many counts, or as a class when the clone is expanded.

J gene | clone size | D gene | CDR3 length | V gene | CDR3 protein | CDR3 DNA
TRBJ2-1 | - | - | 15 | TRBV12-2 | CASRSDFGQRNEQFF | TGTGCAAGTCGCTCCGACTTCGGACAGCGCAATGAGCAGTTCTTC
TRBJ2-3 | - | TRBD1 | 14 | TRBV27 | CASSLQGAPDTQYF | TGTGCCAGCAGTTTGCAGGGGGCGCCAGATACGCAGTATTTT
TRBJ2-1 | - | - | 16 | TRBV24-1 | CATSDSQEPLYNEQFF | TGTGCCACCAGTGACTCACAGGAGCCTCTTTACAATGAGCAGTTCTTC
TRBJ2-1 | - | TRBD2 | 16 | TRBV7-8 | CASGGTGGLWTDEQFF | TGTGCCAGCGGGGGGACGGGAGGGCTTTGGACGGATGAGCAGTTCTTC
TRBJ1-3 | - | TRBD1 | 13 | TRBV19 | CASRDRGRNTIYF | TGTGCCAGCCGGGACAGGGGGCGAAACACCATATATTTT
TRBJ1-5 | - | - | 16 | TRBV7-9 | CASSSGGDRPYQPQHF | TGTGCCAGCAGCTCGGGTGGCGACAGGCCTTATCAGCCCCAGCATTTT
TRBJ2-7 | - | TRBD2 | 16 | TRBV20-1 | CSASLASGRDHYEQYF | TGCAGTGCTAGTCTCGCTAGCGGGAGGGACCACTACGAGCAGTACTTC
TRBJ2-7 | - | TRBD2 | 14 | TRBV7-2 | CASSSTGLVNEQYF | TGTGCCAGCAGCTCCACTGGACTAGTTAACGAGCAGTACTTC
TRBJ1-1 | - | - | 16 | TRBV28 | CASRYAGFQPNTEAFF | TGTGCCAGCAGATACGCAGGGTTTCAGCCGAACACTGAAGCTTTCTTT
TRBJ2-1 | - | TRBD2 | 13 | TRBV19 | CASSMRGGNEQFF | TGTGCCAGTAGTATGCGGGGGGGCAATGAGCAGTTCTTC
TRBJ2-1 | - | TRBD2 | 16 | TRBV28 | CASSLDSGRPYNEQFF | TGTGCCAGCAGTTTAGATAGCGGGAGGCCCTACAATGAGCAGTTCTTC
TRBJ2-7 | - | TRBD1 | 15 | TRBV5-1 | CASSHSGTGSYEQYF | TGCGCCAGCAGTCATTCCGGGACAGGGTCGTACGAGCAGTACTTC
TRBJ2-7 | - | - | 11 | TRBV19 | CASSMRGEQYF | TGTGCCAGTAGTATGAGAGGCGAGCAGTACTTC
TRBJ2-3 | - | - | 14 | TRBV9 | CASSPRTGRDTQYF | TGTGCCAGCAGCCCCCGAACGGGGAGAGATACGCAGTATTTT
TRBJ2-2 | - | TRBD1 | 17 | TRBV19 | CASRPGAGTGGTGELFF | TGTGCCAGTAGACCAGGAGCCGGGACAGGGGGAACCGGGGAGCTGTTTTTT
TRBJ2-3 | - | TRBD2 | 18 | TRBV28 | CASSSPGLAGSGTDTQYF | TGTGCCAGCAGTTCACCGGGACTAGCGGGATCGGGCACAGATACGCAGTATTTT
TRBJ1-3 | - | - | 16 | TRBV3-1/TRBV3-2 | CASSQEGTRSGNTIYF | TGTGCCAGCAGCCAAGAAGGGACACGCTCTGGAAACACCATATATTTT
TRBJ2-7 | - | - | 12 | TRBV28 | CASSLGDYEQYF | TGTGCCAGCAGTTTAGGAGACTACGAGCAGTACTTC
TRBJ2-3 | - | - | 17 | TRBV6-4 | CASSPTTGPLRTDTQYF | TGTGCCAGCAGCCCCACGACAGGTCCCCTGCGCACAGATACGCAGTATTTT
TRBJ2-7 | - | TRBD1 | 15 | TRBV27 | CASSLTPGQHYEQYF | TGTGCCAGCAGTCTGACCCCGGGACAGCACTACGAGCAGTACTTC
TRBJ1-1 | - | TRBD1 | 12 | TRBV29-1 | CSSRQGLPEAFF | TGCAGCAGCCGACAGGGCCTGCCTGAAGCTTTCTTT
TRBJ2-2 | - | - | 13 | TRBV19 | CASTRDYTGELFF | TGTGCCAGTACCAGGGATTACACCGGGGAGCTGTTTTTT
TRBJ2-7 | - | - | 17 | TRBV5-1 | CATSILPRGIDSYEQYF | TGCGCCACCAGCATCCTCCCCCGGGGGATTGACTCCTACGAGCAGTACTTC
TRBJ1-2 | - | TRBD1 | 15 | TRBV6-2/TRBV6-3 | CASSETGTGNYGYTF | TGTGCCAGCAGCGAAACCGGGACAGGGAACTATGGCTACACCTTC
TRBJ2-1 | - | TRBD2 | 16 | TRBV28 | CASSPPAGGVKNEQFF | TGTGCCAGCAGCCCCCCCGCGGGAGGGGTTAAGAATGAGCAGTTCTTC
TRBJ1-5 | once | - | 15 | TRBV28 | CASSFGQNSNQPQHF | TGTGCCAGCAGTTTTGGACAGAATAGCAATCAGCCCCAGCATTTT
TRBJ2-1 | - | TRBD1 | 15 | TRBV6-5 | CASSFRDRTINEQFF | TGTGCCAGCAGTTTCCGGGACAGGACCATCAATGAGCAGTTCTTC
TRBJ1-5 | few | - | 14 | TRBV3-1/TRBV3-2 | CASSPRRDGQPQHF | TGTGCCAGCAGCCCCAGGCGCGATGGACAGCCCCAGCATTTT
TRBJ2-1 | - | TRBD2 | 17 | TRBV7-2 | CASSLAISSGSLGEQFF | TGTGCCAGCAGCTTAGCTATCTCTAGCGGGAGCTTAGGGGAGCAGTTCTTC
TRBJ1-5 | - | - | 15 | TRBV6-6 | CASSYDPAGGQPQHF | TGTGCCAGCAGTTACGACCCGGCGGGGGGTCAGCCCCAGCATTTT
TRBJ2-2 | - | TRBD2 | 16 | TRBV6-2/TRBV6-3 | CASSYLAGGINGELFF | TGTGCCAGCAGTTACCTAGCGGGAGGTATTAACGGGGAGCTGTTTTTT
TRBJ1-1 | once | - | 12 | TRBV5-4 | CASSFQQGIAFF | TGTGCCAGCAGCTTCCAACAGGGTATAGCTTTCTTT
TRBJ2-1 | - | TRBD2 | 14 | TRBV29-1 | CSVGGGQTSGEQFF | TGCAGCGTTGGGGGAGGGCAAACTAGCGGTGAGCAGTTCTTC
TRBJ1-4 | - | - | 13 | TRBV18 | CASSQAGDEKLFF | TGTGCCAGCTCACAGGCCGGGGATGAAAAACTGTTTTTT
TRBJ1-5 | - | - | 19 | TRBV5-3 | CARSHIPRWRRNSNQPQHF | TGTGCCAGAAGCCACATCCCCCGGTGGCGGCGGAATAGCAATCAGCCCCAGCATTTT
TRBJ2-1 | - | - | 15 | TRBV6-5 | CASSYTESTSNEQFF | TGTGCCAGCAGTTACACCGAATCAACAAGCAATGAGCAGTTCTTC
TRBJ2-1 | - | TRBD1 | 14 | TRBV29-1 | CSVEGQGIYNEQFF | TGCAGCGTGGAGGGACAGGGAATTTACAATGAGCAGTTCTTC
TRBJ2-2 | - | - | 17 | TRBV4-1 | CASSRSHRALNTGELFF | TGCGCCAGCAGCCGATCCCACAGGGCGCTGAACACCGGGGAGCTGTTTTTT
TRBJ2-7 | - | TRBD2 | 14 | TRBV7-2 | CASSLSGSSYEQYF | TGTGCCAGCAGCTTAAGCGGGAGCTCCTACGAGCAGTACTTC
TRBJ1-5 | - | - | 14 | TRBV24-1 | CATSLEGSNQPQHF | TGTGCCACCAGTCTTGAGGGAAGCAATCAGCCCCAGCATTTT
TRBJ1-1 | few | - | 13 | TRBV12-3/TRBV12-4 | CASSLRGNTEAFF | TGTGCCAGCAGTTTAAGGGGTAACACTGAAGCTTTCTTT
TRBJ1-4 | - | TRBD1 | 16 | TRBV7-2 | CASSLDRDRTNEKLFF | TGTGCCAGCAGCCTCGACAGGGATAGAACTAATGAAAAACTGTTTTTT